The clone carrying this T cell receptor (beta chain) was counted ten times or more. Its specificity is not known. The sample comes from a study of response to subunit inactivated influenza vaccine. Regarding the study as a whole: Authors suggested each seasonal flu vaccination may recruit only limited numbers of new T cells.

TCRdb reprocessed the RT-PCR reads via MiXCR and lists one record per CDR3 protein. The data hold a few hundred thousand distinct CDR3 sequences, with approximately 6.9% observed a single time. V was shortened by 6 bases and J by 3 bases, with 8 bases between the two germline ends. Germline V CDR1 and CDR2: MNHEY, SVGEGT. CDR3 length: 13 residues. The sample was PBMCs from blood, taken about 23 months after vaccination. This sequence was found in a man aged 45-69 years who received an inactivated influenza vaccine. The chain carries TRBV6-2 or TRBV6-3 and TRBJ2-2; D unresolved. The CDR3 DNA follows: TGTGCCAGCAGCACGACTTACACCGGGGAGCTGTTTTTT. Its protein is CASSTTYTGELFF.